This TCR beta chain was obtained from a study of T cell responses to AZD1222 COVID-19 vaccine. General study findings and limits: Vaccination with two AZD1222 doses was followed by a rise in Spike-specific TCR breadth and depth. Clonal diversity was possibly underestimated, and white British individuals and females predominated among donors. Among spike-specific TCRs, nearly half reportedly target unmutated variant regions. CD4 TCRs covered the whole spike, strongest at regions 160-218 and 743-854.

Germline V gene lookup returns CDR1 MNHNY and CDR2 SVGAGI (reference sequence). Trimming removed 2 bases at V and 4 bases at J, with 12 bases between. CDR3 length: 16 amino acids. Here immunoSEQ multiplex PCR was the method, and the copy in TCRdb shows in-frame clones only, minus some. The sample has 150,000 to 200,000 clones; approximately 86% are singletons. On this clone: The antigen remains undetermined.

Sequencing was performed on peripheral blood, taken 28 days after the second AZD1222 dose. The chain uses TRBV6-6 and TRBJ1-6, with D maybe TRBD1 (5 bases). This TCR was sampled from an adult who received the AZD1222 COVID-19 vaccine. In DNA, the CDR3 is TGTGCCAGCAGTTACGGAAGGAAGGGGTATAATTCACCCCTCCACTTT. This encodes CASSYGRKGYNSPLHF.